The clone carrying this T cell receptor beta chain was recorded only once. The source of the sample is a study of blood T cell repertoires in COVID-19. Generated by immunoSEQ multiplex PCR, the TCRdb table keeps only in-frame clones and is missing some. The sample records about 48,000 clones, more than 75% being singletons. V was pared by 1 base and J by 4 bases, with 14 bases between. The CDR3 covers 16 residues. Germline V gene data show CDR1 as MGHRA and CDR2 as YSYEKL. The receptor was isolated from a woman older than 75 with COVID-19, enrolled during active disease. The chain has TRBV4-1 and TRBJ2-1, with TRBD1 as a possible D gene (6 bases). The source material was peripheral blood. The CDR3 nucleotides are TGCGCCAGCAGCCAAGGCGGAGGCAGGGGATACAATGAGCAGTTCTTC. Protein: CASSQGGGRGYNEQFF.